This T cell receptor beta chain was recovered during a study of blood T cell repertoires in COVID-19. Study details: Nucleic acid was either cDNA or gDNA, and it came from T cells, B-cell-depleted T cells, or PBMCs.

After removal of 5 bases from V and 8 bases from J, the junction contained 12 bases not matched to a gene. Germline V CDR1 and CDR2: SGHVS, FQNEAQ. The length of the CDR3 is 16 residues. Measured with immunoSEQ multiplex PCR; TCRdb has only the in-frame clones, and not every one. The sample lists about 260,000 clones, roughly nine tenths occurring once. The material sequenced was peripheral blood. This sequence originates from a middle-aged man who had recovered from COVID-19. The chain employs TRBV7-8 and TRBJ2-4, with TRBD2 matching over 10 bases. CDR3 bases: TGTGCCAGCAGCGCAGGCGGGAGCGGGGGGGCGTACATTCAGTACTTC. Amino acids: CASSAGGSGGAYIQYF.